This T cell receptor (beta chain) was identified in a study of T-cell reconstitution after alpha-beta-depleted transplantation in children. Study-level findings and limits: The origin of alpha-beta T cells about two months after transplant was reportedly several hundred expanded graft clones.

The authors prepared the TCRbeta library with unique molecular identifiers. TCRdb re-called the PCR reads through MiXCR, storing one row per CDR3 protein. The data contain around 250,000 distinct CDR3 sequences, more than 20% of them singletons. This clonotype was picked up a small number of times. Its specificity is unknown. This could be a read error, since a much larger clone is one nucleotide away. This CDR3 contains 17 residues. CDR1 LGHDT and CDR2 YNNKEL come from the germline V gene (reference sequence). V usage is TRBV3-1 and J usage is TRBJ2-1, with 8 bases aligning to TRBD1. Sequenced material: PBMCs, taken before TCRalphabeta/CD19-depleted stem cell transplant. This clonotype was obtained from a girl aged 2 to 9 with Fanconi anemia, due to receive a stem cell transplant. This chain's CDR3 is CASTQGVTGVPYNEQFF. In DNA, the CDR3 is TGTGCCAGCACCCAAGGAGTGACAGGGGTTCCCTACAATGAGCAGTTCTTC.